Sequencing of this T cell receptor (beta chain) was carried out in a study of shared clonotypes between healthy human individuals. Study conclusions and caveats: Estimated clonotype richness was generally higher in naive than memory subsets. Though the depth was large, rarefaction showed that sorted-subset sequencing was incomplete. Apart from blood, nothing was sampled; tissue repertoires likely differ.

The CDR3 is 15 amino acids. Naive CD8 cells lacked CD45RO, underwent positive selection for CCR7 and left out terminally differentiated effector memory CD45RA+ cells. On this clone itself: Its specificity is not known.

Original analysis: There were no quality scores in the junction-only immunoSEQ sequences, so filtering differed. The protocol was immunoSEQ multiplex PCR, while the TCRdb copy is restricted to in-frame clones and leaves out a portion. The V and J calls and clone size are taken from that table; D and trimming were inferred from the DNA. The table has millions of clones, roughly 91% seen once. The clonotype comes from a man between 18 and 35 years old in good health. Some clones in this sample may be carry-over from other donors' samples. The sequenced material came from naive CD8+ T cells from PBMCs. The chain uses TRBV21-1 and TRBJ2-7; the DNA was not compared with TRBD2, the D call given in the table. TRBV21-1 constitutes a pseudogene. In nucleotides, the CDR3 is TGTGCCAGCAGCAAACTGAGGGAGCGCGCCTACGAGCAGTACTTC. Translated, it gives CASSKLRERAYEQYF.